This TCR beta chain is drawn from a study of T cells in Graves' hyperthyroidism and ophthalmopathy. CDR3 length equals 14 residues. Germline V gene lookup returns CDR1 SGHKS and CDR2 YYEKEE (reference sequence). The V end lost 1 base, the J end lost 3 bases, and 8 bases lay between the germline ends. This clonotype was recorded a few times. As yet, its antigen is unknown. TCR beta CDR3 regions were amplified from RNA. HTBI primers were employed in a first-round RT-PCR of the TCR CDR3. MiXCR, applied by TCRdb to the multiplex PCR reads, yields one record per CDR3 protein. Among approximately 260,000 distinct CDR3 sequences listed, about 15% were seen once. Hyperthyroidism in the patients, aged 18 to 65, was newly diagnosed and under 2 months in duration. Any symptoms of ophthalmopathy came after the first hyperthyroidism diagnosis, from which the blood sample dates. Findings and caveats of the study: Through a model of 13 V-J features, ophthalmopathy was separated from stable hyperthyroidism. Blood held most thyroid clonotypes expanded above 0.001 frequency.

Sample: blood. The clonotype was recovered from a woman between 45 and 65 years old with Graves' hyperthyroidism that later progressed to Graves' ophthalmopathy. The chain recombines TRBV5-5 with TRBJ1-5; maybe TRBD1 (5 bases). CDR3 residues: CASSLMGTNQPQHF. For the CDR3, the DNA is TGTGCCAGCAGCTTGATGGGGACCAATCAGCCCCAGCATTTT.